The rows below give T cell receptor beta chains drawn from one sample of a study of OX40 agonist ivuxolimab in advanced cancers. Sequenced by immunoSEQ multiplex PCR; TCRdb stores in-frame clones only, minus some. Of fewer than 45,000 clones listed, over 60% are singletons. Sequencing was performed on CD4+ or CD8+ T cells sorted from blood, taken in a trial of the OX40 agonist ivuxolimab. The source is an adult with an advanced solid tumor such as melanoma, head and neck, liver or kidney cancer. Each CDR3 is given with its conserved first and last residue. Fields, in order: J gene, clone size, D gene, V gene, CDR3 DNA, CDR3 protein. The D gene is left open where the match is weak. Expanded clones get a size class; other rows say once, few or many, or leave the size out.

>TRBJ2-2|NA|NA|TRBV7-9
TGTGCCAGCAGCCCCCCCGGTAGCTATGCCGGGGAGCTGTTTTTT
CASSPPGSYAGELFF
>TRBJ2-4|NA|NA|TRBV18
TGTGCCAGCTCACCGTCCCTGGGGGGAGCCAAAAACATTCAGTACTTC
CASSPSLGGAKNIQYF
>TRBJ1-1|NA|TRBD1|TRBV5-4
TGTGCCAGCAGCCCCGGACAGGGGGCAAGGCTGGGCACTGAAGCTTTCTTT
CASSPGQGARLGTEAFF
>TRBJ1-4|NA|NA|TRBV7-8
TGTGCCAGCAGCTTAGACTTTGGGAGTGAAAAACTGTTTTTT
CASSLDFGSEKLFF
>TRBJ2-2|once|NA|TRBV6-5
TGTGCCAGCACCGGGATGGGCGGTGGGCTGTTTTTT
CASTGMGGGLFF
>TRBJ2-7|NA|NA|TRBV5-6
TGTGCCAGCAGCTCCTGGACCAAGAACCTTTACGAGCAGTACTTC
CASSSWTKNLYEQYF
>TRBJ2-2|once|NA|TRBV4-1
TGCGCCAGCAGCAAAGGCCACAGGGAGGAGGAGCTGTTTTTT
CASSKGHREEELFF
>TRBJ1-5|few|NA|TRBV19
TGTGCCAGTAACCTAGGGACTTATAGCAATCAGCCCCAGCATTTT
CASNLGTYSNQPQHF
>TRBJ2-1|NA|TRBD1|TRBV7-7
TGTGCCAGCAGCTTAACCGGGACAGGGGGCTATGAGCAGTTCTTC
CASSLTGTGGYEQFF
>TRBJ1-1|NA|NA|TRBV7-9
TGTGCCAGCAGCTTAGGGGGAGGAGACGCTTTCTTT
CASSLGGGDAFF
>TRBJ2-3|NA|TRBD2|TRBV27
TGTGCCAGCAGTTTATCCCTTCTGACTAGCGGGGGTAAGGGAGATACGCAGTATTTT
CASSLSLLTSGGKGDTQYF
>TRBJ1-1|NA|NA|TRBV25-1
TGTGCCAGCAGTGAATTTCTTGATGGGGGCCCGAACACTGAAGCTTTCTTT
CASSEFLDGGPNTEAFF
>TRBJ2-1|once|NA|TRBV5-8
TGTGCCAGCAGCTCGGGGACCTCCTACAATGAGCAGTTCTTC
CASSSGTSYNEQFF
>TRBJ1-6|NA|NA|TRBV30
TGTGCCTGGAGATCCCCGTCGGGGGGCACCTATAATTCACCCCTCCACTTT
CAWRSPSGGTYNSPLHF
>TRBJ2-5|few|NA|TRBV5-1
TGCGCCAGCAGCTTGGAGGGCGTTAAAGAGACCCAGTACTTC
CASSLEGVKETQYF
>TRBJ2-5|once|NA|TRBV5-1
TGCGCCAGCAGCTTGGCCGGGCAGACCCAGTACTTC
CASSLAGQTQYF
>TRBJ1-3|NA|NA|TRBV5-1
TGCGCCAGCAGCTTGGACAGTTTTGGAAACACCATATATTTT
CASSLDSFGNTIYF
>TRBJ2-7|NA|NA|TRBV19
TGTGCCAGTAGTGTAAGCGGGTATACCTACGAGCAGTACTTC
CASSVSGYTYEQYF
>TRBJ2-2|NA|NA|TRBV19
TGTGCCAGTAGTATATCGGGCTACACCGGGGAGCTGTTTTTT
CASSISGYTGELFF
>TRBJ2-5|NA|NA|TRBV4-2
TGTGCCAGCAGCAACCCGGGATCCTTGGAGACCCAGTACTTC
CASSNPGSLETQYF
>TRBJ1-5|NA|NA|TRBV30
TGTGCCTGGAGTGACACGGGACTTAGCAATCAGCCCCAGCATTTT
CAWSDTGLSNQPQHF
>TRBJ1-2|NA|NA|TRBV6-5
TGTGCCAGCAGTGTGAACTATGGCTACACCTTC
CASSVNYGYTF
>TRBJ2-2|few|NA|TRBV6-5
TGTGCCAGCAGTTTCGGACGAGGGGAGCTGTTTTTT
CASSFGRGELFF
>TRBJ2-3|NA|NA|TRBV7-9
TGTGCCAGCAGCGCAGGGCAGGGTTTCCCAGATACGCAGTATTTT
CASSAGQGFPDTQYF
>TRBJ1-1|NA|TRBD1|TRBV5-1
TGCGCCAGCAGCCTGAGACAGGGACACACTGAAGCTTTCTTT
CASSLRQGHTEAFF
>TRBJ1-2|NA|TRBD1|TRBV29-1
TGCAGCGTTTCCGGGACAGCTTCTATGCGCTACACCTTC
CSVSGTASMRYTF
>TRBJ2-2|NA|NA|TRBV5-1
TGCGCCAGCAGCCCCAGGGGCCCCGCGATCGCCGGGGAGCTGTTTTTT
CASSPRGPAIAGELFF
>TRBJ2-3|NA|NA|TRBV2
TGTGCCAGCAGGTCGGATAACACAGATACGCAGTATTTT
CASRSDNTDTQYF
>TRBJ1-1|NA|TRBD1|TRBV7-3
TGTGCCAGCAGCTTAGGCCCCGACAGGGGTGAAGCTTTCTTT
CASSLGPDRGEAFF
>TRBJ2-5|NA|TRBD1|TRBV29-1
TGCAGCGTTGAATCCGACCTCAGGGGGCCGGGTGAGACCCAGTACTTC
CSVESDLRGPGETQYF
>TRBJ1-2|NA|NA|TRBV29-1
TGCAGCGTTGGGCCGGGCCCTTCGCCCGGCTACACCTTC
CSVGPGPSPGYTF
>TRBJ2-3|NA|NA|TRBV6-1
TGTGCCAGCATCATCGGGGCGTTCACAGATACGCAGTATTTT
CASIIGAFTDTQYF
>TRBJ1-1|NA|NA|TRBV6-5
TGTGCCACCGCGGAGGGAGGCTTGAACACTGAAGCTTTCTTT
CATAEGGLNTEAFF
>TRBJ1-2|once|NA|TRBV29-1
TGCAGCGTTGAAGCAGGGGAACCTGGCTACACCTTC
CSVEAGEPGYTF
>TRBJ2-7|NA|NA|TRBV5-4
TGTGCCAGCAGCCCGGGAAGACAGGTCGAGCAGTACTTC
CASSPGRQVEQYF
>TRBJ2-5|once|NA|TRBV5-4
TGTGCCAGCAGCTCCCGGGACAAACAAGAGACCCAGTACTTC
CASSSRDKQETQYF
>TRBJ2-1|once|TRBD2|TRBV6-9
TGCGCCAGCAGAAGCGGGAGTAATGAGCAGTTCTTC
CASRSGSNEQFF
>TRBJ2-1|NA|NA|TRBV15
TGTGCCGTGGGAGGAGGGTTTTCGGGCAATGAGCAGTTCTTC
CAVGGGFSGNEQFF
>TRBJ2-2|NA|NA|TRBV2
TGTGCCAGCAAAAGGCAGGGAGACACCGGGGAGCTGTTTTTT
CASKRQGDTGELFF
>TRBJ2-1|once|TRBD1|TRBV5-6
TGTGCCAGCAGCTGGGGGACAGGGGTAGCTGAGCAGTTCTTC
CASSWGTGVAEQFF
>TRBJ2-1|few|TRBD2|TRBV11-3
TGTGCCAGCAGCTTAGGGTTAGCGGGGGCCAATGAGCAGTTCTTC
CASSLGLAGANEQFF
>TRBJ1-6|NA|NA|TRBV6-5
TGTGCCAGCAGTTACCTTAGCGGCGGGTCTAATTCACCCCTCCACTTT
CASSYLSGGSNSPLHF
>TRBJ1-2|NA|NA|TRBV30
TGTGCCTGGAGTACGGGACTGAACTATGGCTACACCTTC
CAWSTGLNYGYTF
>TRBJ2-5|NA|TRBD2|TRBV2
TGTGCCAGCAGTCTAGCGGGGGCGATCCAAGAGACCCAGTACTTC
CASSLAGAIQETQYF
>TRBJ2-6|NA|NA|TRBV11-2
TGTGCCTGCAGCGTGACCCACGGCTCTGGGGCCAACGTCCTGACTTTC
CACSVTHGSGANVLTF
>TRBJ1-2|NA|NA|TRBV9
TGTGCCAGCAGCGTAGAAGGGGTCTATGGCTACACCTTC
CASSVEGVYGYTF
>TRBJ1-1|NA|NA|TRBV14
TGTGCCAGCAGCCGTGGGAAGGGGGAAACTTTCTTT
CASSRGKGETFF
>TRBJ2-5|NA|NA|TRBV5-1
TGCGCCAGCAGCGTCACTCTGGGGGCCGGGGAGACCCAGTACTTC
CASSVTLGAGETQYF
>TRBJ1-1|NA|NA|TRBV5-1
TGCGCCAGCAGCTTAGAGGTGAACACTGAAGCTTTCTTT
CASSLEVNTEAFF
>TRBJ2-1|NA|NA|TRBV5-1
TGCGCCAGCAGACGCCCCGGGGACCCAAACAATGAGCAGTTCTTC
CASRRPGDPNNEQFF
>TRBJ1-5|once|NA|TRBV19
TGTGCCAGTAGTATTATGGGGTTCACTCAGCCCCAGCATTTT
CASSIMGFTQPQHF
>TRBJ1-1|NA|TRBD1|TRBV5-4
TGTGCCAGCAGCTTGCCGGGACAGGGCATGAACACTGAAGCTTTCTTT
CASSLPGQGMNTEAFF
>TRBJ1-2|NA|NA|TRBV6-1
TGTGCCAGCAAAGACGCGGGGAGAGTGAGTGGCTACACCTTC
CASKDAGRVSGYTF